This TCR beta chain emerged from a study of cytomegalovirus exposure and HLA in healthy donors. The PCR ran on 60 Vbeta and 13 Jbeta primers. The repertoire was sequenced with immunoSEQ multiplex PCR; TCRdb's copy has only in-frame clones and lacks some. The repertoire includes 120,000 or so clones, over 65% of them detected once, and about 8.9% sits in the top ten. Donors in the study were healthy people who gave bone marrow. Regarding the study as a whole: In a later analysis, common viral pathogens appeared linked to several of the most significant clusters. Analyses of presence and absence presupposed an approximately uniform sequencing depth across donors.

This clone was found a few times. Its antigen is still unknown. The length of the CDR3 is 15 residues. The germline CDR1 and CDR2 sequences are WSHSY and SAAADI. The junction had 12 bases not matched to a gene; V was cut back by 8 bases and J by 4 bases. The chain recombines TRBV10-2 with TRBJ2-3, with TRBD1 matching over 7 bases. The sample comprised PBMCs. The TCR originated in a woman between 40 and 55 years old in good health and CMV-seropositive. In DNA, the CDR3 is TGCGCCAGCGACGAGGGGGCCTGGCGTCCAGATACGCAGTATTTT. Residues: CASDEGAWRPDTQYF.